Shown below are 6 T cell receptor beta chains from a single sample sequenced in a study of CD8+CD57+ T cells in acquired aplastic anemia. By flow cytometry, patients selected for sequencing had shown an expansion of CD8+CD57+ cells. Profiling that covered TCR beta VDJ and CDR3 relied on genomic DNA as its template. MiXCR, applied by TCRdb to the reads, yields one record per CDR3 protein. The sample has about 470,000 distinct CDR3 sequences, more than 25% seen once; the top ten hold 0.8% to 0.85%. Sequencing used sorted CD4+, CD8+, or CD8+CD57+ T cells (not recorded which) from PBMCs. Every receptor here comes from a human donor with aplastic anemia.

This clonotype was detected many times. This chain uses TRBV14 with TRBJ1-6; D unclear. The V gene's germline CDR1 is SGHDN and CDR2 FVKESK. V shed 1 base and J shed 5 bases, with 15 bases lying between them. This CDR3 region has 17 residues. The CDR3 loop is CASSQVKGDIHNSPLHF. CDR3 bases: TGTGCCAGCAGCCAAGTTAAGGGCGACATCCATAATTCACCCCTCCACTTT.

At least ten counts were recorded for this clonotype. The V call is TRBV29-1, the J call TRBJ2-5; 9 bases are shared with TRBD2. The V gene end was trimmed by 6 bases and the J gene end by 4 bases; junction bases not matched to a gene: 6. CDR1 SQVTM and CDR2 ANQGSEA come from the germline V gene. The CDR3 loop spans 13 amino acids. CDR3 loop: CSVRTSDLETQYF. The CDR3, as DNA: TGCAGCGTCAGGACTAGCGATTTAGAGACCCAGTACTTC.

On this clonotype: One junction end does not reproduce the germline sequence, and a read error may be involved. V and J are TRBV5-5 and TRBJ1-6; unclear D gene. CDR1 and CDR2 from the germline V gene are SGHKS and YYEKEE (reference sequence). The CDR3 has 14 residues. Here the CDR3 reads CASTAGSYSSPLHF. CDR3 coding DNA: TGTGCCAGCACGGCTGGCTCCTATAGTTCACCCCTCCACTTT.

This clonotype came up many times. The rearrangement uses TRBV25-1 and TRBJ2-3, with D possibly matching TRBD1 (7 bases). This CDR3 has 15 amino acids. Germline V lookup: CDR1 MGHDK, CDR2 SYGVNS. The V and J ends lost 5 bases and 1 base respectively, with 13 bases between them. The CDR3 bases are TGTGCCAGCAGTATCCAGGGGGGACGCACAGATACGCAGTATTTT. It yields the protein CASSIQGGRTDTQYF.

Written as DNA, the CDR3 is TGTGCCAGCAGCTTTATGGGGGGAGCTGGAAACACCATATATTTT. Protein product: CASSFMGGAGNTIYF. The V call is TRBV7-2, the J call TRBJ1-3, with D maybe TRBD1 (5 bases). The CDR3 runs 15 residues. Germline V CDR1 and CDR2: SGHTA, FQGNSA. V lost 3 bases, J lost 2 bases, and 11 bases lay in between.

At least ten counts were recorded for this clonotype. The chain recombines TRBV4-2 with TRBJ2-7, with TRBD2 matching 7 bases. Germline V gene data show CDR1 as LGHNA and CDR2 as YNFKEQ. This CDR3 contains 16 residues. Trimming removed 0 bases from V and 4 bases from J; junction bases left unmatched: 9. The CDR3 spells CASSQDRAGVEYEQYF. The CDR3 bases are TGTGCCAGCAGCCAAGACCGCGCGGGAGTGGAGTACGAGCAGTACTTC.